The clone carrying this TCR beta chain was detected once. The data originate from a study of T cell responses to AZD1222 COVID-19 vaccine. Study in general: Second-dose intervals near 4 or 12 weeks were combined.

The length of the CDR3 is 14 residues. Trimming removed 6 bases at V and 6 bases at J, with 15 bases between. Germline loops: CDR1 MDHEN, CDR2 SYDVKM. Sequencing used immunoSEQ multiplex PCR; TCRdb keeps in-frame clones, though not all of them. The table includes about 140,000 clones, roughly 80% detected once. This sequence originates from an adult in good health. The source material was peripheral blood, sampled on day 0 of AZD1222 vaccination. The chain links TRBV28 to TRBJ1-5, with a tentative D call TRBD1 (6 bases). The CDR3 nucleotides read TGTGCCAGCAGGGGAGGGGGAGAATTTCAGCCCCAGCATTTT. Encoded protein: CASRGGGEFQPQHF. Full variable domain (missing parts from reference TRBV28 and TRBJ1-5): DVKVTQSSRYLVKRTGEKVFLECVQDMDHENMFWYRQDPGLGLRLIYFSYDVKMKEKGDIPEGYSVSREKKERFSLILESASTNQTSMYLCASRGGGEFQPQHFGDGTRLSIL.